These 22 T cell receptor beta chains originate from one sample sequenced in a study of beta chain features in type 1 diabetes. The entirety of the isolated RNA underwent reverse transcription, so expressed TCRB transcripts were sequenced. Measured with immunoSEQ multiplex PCR; TCRdb has only the in-frame clones, and not every one. In the table there are hundreds of thousands of clones, roughly 10% of which are singletons. The sample comprised naive CD4+ T cells from blood. These TCRs come from a woman younger than 35 in good health.

CDR3 residues: CASSSRWTGKNTDTQYF. The CDR3, as DNA: TGTGCCAGCAGCTCGCGATGGACAGGCAAAAACACAGATACGCAGTATTTT. The chain uses TRBV7-9 and TRBJ2-3; 7 positions agree with TRBD1. Germline CDR1 reads SEHNR; CDR2 reads FQNEAQ (reference sequence). The CDR3 contains 17 residues. Unmatched junction bases numbered 12, after V lost 4 bases and J lost 2 bases.

The chain carries TRBV29-1 and TRBJ2-3, with D tentatively TRBD1 or TRBD2 (5 bases each). V shed 3 bases and J shed 7 bases, with 17 bases lying between them. Germline V gives CDR1 SQVTM, CDR2 ANQGSEA. There are 14 residues in the CDR3. In DNA form, the CDR3 reads TGCAGCGTTGACCTACGGGGACCCCAAAATACGCAGTATTTT. This codes for CSVDLRGPQNTQYF.

The chain is built from TRBV5-1 and TRBJ1-1, with TRBD1 as a possible D gene (5 bases). Germline V gene data show CDR1 as SGHRS and CDR2 as YFSETQ. The length of the CDR3 is 17 residues. V gave up 0 bases and J gave up 0 bases, with 15 bases separating them. The CDR3 is CASSLARTGALNTEAFF. DNA for the CDR3: TGCGCCAGCAGCTTGGCCCGCACAGGTGCATTGAACACTGAAGCTTTCTTT.

This chain connects TRBV6-5 to TRBJ1-2; 7 nucleotides agree with TRBD1. The germline V gene encodes CDR1 MNHEY and CDR2 SVGAGI. J was trimmed by 8 bases and V by 6 bases; bases with no gene match: 9. CDR3 length equals 13 residues. CDR3 amino acids: CASRRQGLGGYTF. The CDR3 DNA follows: TGTGCCAGCAGACGACAGGGCCTCGGAGGCTACACCTTC.

This sequence joins TRBV7-2 and TRBJ2-3; D is perhaps TRBD2 (5 bases). Trimming pared 5 bases from V and 4 bases from J, leaving 22 bases between. The germline V gene encodes CDR1 SGHTA and CDR2 FQGNSA. The CDR3 sequence is 17 residues long. The CDR3 region has the DNA TGTGCCAGCAGCCTCCAAAATGGGCGGGCCGGCTCAGATACGCAGTATTTT. Translating gives CASSLQNGRAGSDTQYF.

This clone was seen a single time. Other DNA sequences in the same sample also yield this CDR3. This rearrangement joins TRBV7-9 to TRBJ1-2; TRBD1 is a possible D gene (5 bases). V lost 5 bases and J 8 bases, leaving 9 bases between the germline ends. The length of the CDR3 is 11 residues. Germline V gene data show CDR1 as SEHNR and CDR2 as FQNEAQ (reference sequence). CDR3 DNA sequence: TGTGCCAGCAGCCTGAGGGGAGGCTACACCTTC. It translates to CASSLRGGYTF.

This sequence joins TRBV19 and TRBJ1-1; D might be TRBD1 (5 bases). The ends were cut back, 6 bases at V and 3 bases at J, with 11 bases in the middle. This CDR3 is built from 13 residues. Germline loops: CDR1 LNHDA, CDR2 SQIVND (reference sequence). The CDR3 loop reads CASRSDRDTEAFF. CDR3 coding DNA: TGTGCCAGTAGAAGTGACAGAGACACTGAAGCTTTCTTT.

Only a few counts were recorded for this clone. This chain uses TRBV5-6 with TRBJ1-5; D is ambiguous. The V and J ends lost 1 base and 0 bases respectively, with 5 bases between them. The CDR3 contains 14 residues. Germline assignment: CDR1 SGHDT and CDR2 YYEEEE. CDR3 sequence: CASSLWVSNQPQHF. The CDR3 bases are TGTGCCAGCAGCTTGTGGGTTAGCAATCAGCCCCAGCATTTT.

This clone was seen more than once but under ten times. The chain recombines TRBV27 with TRBJ2-1; no clear D. CDR3 size: 14 residues. With 6 bases removed from V and 0 bases from J, the gap between germline ends came to 9 bases. CDR1 and CDR2 (germline): MNHEY, SMNVEV (reference sequence). CDR3 sequence reads: CASRGTSSYNEQFF. DNA of the CDR3: TGTGCCAGCAGAGGCACGAGCTCCTACAATGAGCAGTTCTTC.

This clone was seen many times. The chain recombines TRBV21-1 with TRBJ1-1; TRBD1 is the table's D call and was not checked against the DNA. TRBV21-1 is flagged as a pseudogene. The CDR3 contains 15 residues. The CDR3 region is CASRSRVGENTEAFF. In nucleotides, the CDR3 is TGTGCCAGCAGATCCAGGGTTGGGGAGAACACTGAAGCTTTCTTT.

The V call is TRBV6-5, the J call TRBJ1-2; D is ambiguous. The V and J ends lost 10 bases and 4 bases respectively, with 22 bases between them. Germline CDR1 is MNHEY and CDR2 is SVGAGI. The CDR3 has 15 residues. CDR3 amino acids: CATLAGGPAGYGYTF. DNA for the CDR3: TGTGCCACCCTGGCAGGTGGGCCGGCGGGCTATGGCTACACCTTC.

This clone was recorded a few times. V and J are TRBV30 and TRBJ1-3; D is unresolved. Germline values: CDR1 GTSNPN, CDR2 SVGIG (reference sequence). V dropped 0 bases and J dropped 8 bases, with 8 bases sitting between them. CDR3 length: 12 residues. CDR3 amino acids: CAWSVRGDTIYF. In DNA, the CDR3 is TGTGCCTGGAGTGTACGGGGTGACACCATATATTTT.

The chain links TRBV4-1 to TRBJ1-2; tentative D call: TRBD1 (6 bases). V lost 0 bases and J lost 7, with 12 bases in between. The CDR3 runs 14 residues. CDR1 and CDR2 (germline): MGHRA, YSYEKL. DNA of the CDR3: TGCGCCAGCAGCCAAGATGGTAACAGGGCTGGCTACACCTTC. It translates to CASSQDGNRAGYTF.

The chain carries TRBV6-5 and TRBJ2-7, with 7 bases that match TRBD2. V was clipped by 0 bases and J by 4 bases; unmatched bases: 6. CDR1 and CDR2 (germline): MNHEY, SVGAGI. This CDR3 has 15 residues. DNA for the CDR3: TGTGCCAGCAGTTACTCTCTAGCGGAGCCTTACGAGCAGTACTTC. It is translated as CASSYSLAEPYEQYF.

V usage is TRBV30 and J usage is TRBJ2-4, with 9 bases matching TRBD2. CDR3 length equals 14 residues. The trim removed 2 bases at V and 4 bases at J, leaving 3 bases unmatched. Germline V gene data show CDR1 as GTSNPN and CDR2 as SVGIG (reference sequence). DNA for the CDR3: TGTGCCTGGAGTCGGAGCGGGGGGAAAAACATTCAGTACTTC. It codes for CAWSRSGGKNIQYF.

The V gene is TRBV7-7, the J gene TRBJ2-6; 8 bases are shared with TRBD2. CDR3 length: 16 amino acids. In germline, CDR1 is SSHAT, CDR2 FNYEAQ (reference sequence). V lost 11 bases and J lost 4; bases outside the gene matches: 13. The DNA for the CDR3 is TGTGCCGTTCCCGGGACTAGTAAGTCCGGGGCCAACGTCCTGACTTTC. It translates to CAVPGTSKSGANVLTF.

In its sample, this clone was seen a few times. The chain is built from TRBV29-1 and TRBJ2-3, with 11 positions matching TRBD2. With 7 bases clipped from V and 2 bases from J, the junction kept 5 bases outside the gene matches. This CDR3 has 14 residues. Germline CDR1 and CDR2: SQVTM and ANQGSEA. DNA for the CDR3: TGCAGCGCCCCACTAGCGGGGGTCACAGATACGCAGTATTTT. This gives the protein CSAPLAGVTDTQYF.

The chain couples TRBV9 to TRBJ2-3; 11 bases are a match to TRBD2. Germline CDR1 is SGDLS and CDR2 is YYNGEE. The trim removed 0 bases at V and 2 bases at J, leaving 11 bases unmatched. The CDR3 has 19 residues. The CDR3 loop is CASSVAVLAGGLPTDTQYF. CDR3 DNA sequence: TGTGCCAGCAGCGTAGCTGTTCTAGCGGGGGGACTTCCCACAGATACGCAGTATTTT.

V gene TRBV12-5 combines with J gene TRBJ2-5; D unclear. The V gene lost 2 bases and the J gene lost 5 bases, with 9 bases spanning the gap. The CDR3 spans 13 residues. Germline V CDR1 and CDR2: LGHNT, FRNRAP. The CDR3 is CASGLSGVETQYF. CDR3 nucleotide sequence: TGTGCTAGTGGTTTGTCTGGGGTCGAGACCCAGTACTTC.

This clone occurred a few times. This chain links TRBV9 with TRBJ2-3; maybe TRBD2 (5 bases). The CDR3 has 16 amino acids. Trimming removed 6 bases at V and 0 bases at J, with 17 bases between. Germline values: CDR1 SGDLS, CDR2 YYNGEE. DNA for the CDR3: TGTGCCAGCACGGTCACCAGCGGATCTAGCACAGATACGCAGTATTTT. This encodes CASTVTSGSSTDTQYF.

The chain uses TRBV11-3 and TRBJ1-2, with TRBD1 as a possible D gene (5 bases). The CDR3 sequence is 12 residues long. Trimming took 5 bases from V and 6 from J, leaving 10 bases between them. Per the germline V gene, CDR1 is SGHNT and CDR2 is YENEEA. The chain's CDR3 is CASSRGSDGYTF. CDR3 nucleotide sequence: TGTGCCAGCAGCAGGGGCAGCGATGGCTACACCTTC.

This clone was picked up a small number of times. Different DNA sequences within this sample yield the same CDR3. The chain uses TRBV20-1 and TRBJ2-1, with D uncertain. The V gene's germline CDR1 is DFQATT and CDR2 SNEGSKA (reference sequence). The CDR3 consists of 11 residues. V gave up 1 base and J gave up 6 bases, with 4 bases separating them. CDR3 amino acids: CSARGGNEQFF. The CDR3 nucleotides are TGCAGTGCTAGAGGGGGCAATGAGCAGTTCTTC.